This T cell receptor (beta chain) was sequenced for a study of human T cells and chemical hapten exposure. The study, taken as a whole, reports: TCRs exceeding 1 in 1000 frequency stayed unchanged with DPC sensitization.

V dropped 0 bases and J dropped 3 bases, with 12 bases sitting between them. Per germline, CDR1 DFQATT and CDR2 SNEGSKA (reference sequence). CDR3 length: 14 residues. Stated time point: pre-sensitization, week 0. Noted treatment: therapeutic diphenylcyclopropenone sensitization with weekly scalp DPC. TCRdb re-called the RACE reads through MiXCR, storing one row per CDR3 protein. The sample has 270,000 or so distinct CDR3 sequences, roughly 7.7% seen once. This clonotype was recorded a few times. Its specificity is unknown. The chain joins TRBV20-1 to TRBJ2-7; the D call may be TRBD1 or TRBD2 (6 bases each). This TCR came from a man aged 18 to 30 with alopecia areata. Some clones in this sample may be carry-over from other donors' samples. This specimen consisted of whole blood, obtained in connection with sensitization to the hapten diphenylcyclopropenone (DPC). The CDR3, as DNA: TGCAGTGCTAGAGATGGAGGGGGGAACTACGAGCAGTACTTC. Its translation: CSARDGGGNYEQYF.